These 27 T cell receptor beta chains share one sample of origin, sequenced in a study of radiotherapy plus CTLA-4 blockade in lung cancer. Using immunoSEQ multiplex PCR, the repertoire was profiled, and TCRdb retains in-frame clones only, with some absent. The data contain about 54,000 clones, around 80% of them singletons. The specimen comprised peripheral blood, sampled from a patient treated with radiotherapy plus ipilimumab. Receptors originate from a human donor with non-small cell lung cancer who had a partial response to radiotherapy plus ipilimumab.

A few counts support this clone. The CDR3 DNA reads TGTGCCAGTATTCCAGGGTGGGGCAATCAGCCCCAGCATTTT. Its protein is CASIPGWGNQPQHF. This sequence joins TRBV19 and TRBJ1-5, with D tentatively TRBD1 (5 bases). Per germline, CDR1 LNHDA and CDR2 SQIVND (reference sequence). The V and J ends lost 7 bases and 2 bases respectively, with 12 bases between them. The CDR3 length is 14 residues.

The V call is TRBV30, the J call TRBJ2-7, with no clear D. Per germline, CDR1 GTSNPN and CDR2 SVGIG (reference sequence). Trimming cost V 2 bases and J 3 bases, with 8 bases left between them. CDR3 length equals 12 residues. The CDR3 region is CAWSTRGYEQYF. The CDR3 coding sequence is TGTGCCTGGAGTACCAGAGGCTACGAGCAGTACTTC.

The genes are TRBV6-5 and TRBJ2-3; the match to TRBD2 covers 13 bases. The CDR3 is 16 residues long. J was trimmed by 13 bases and V by 0 bases; bases with no gene match: 10. The V gene's germline CDR1 is MNHEY and CDR2 SVGAGI. CDR3 amino acids: CASSYSEQLAGGQEYF. CDR3 sequence (DNA): TGTGCCAGCAGTTACTCCGAGCAACTAGCGGGGGGGCAGGAGTATTTT.

This chain joins TRBV10-2 and TRBJ1-4; the D is unclear. The CDR3 extends over 12 amino acids. Trimming removed 4 bases at V and 7 bases at J, with 7 bases between. The germline gives CDR1 WSHSY, CDR2 SAAADI. The CDR3 spells CASSAASEKLFF. The CDR3 nucleotides are TGCGCCAGCAGTGCCGCGAGTGAAAAACTGTTTTTT.

The chain combines TRBV9 with TRBJ2-7; maybe TRBD1 (6 bases). CDR3 length equals 15 residues. Per germline, CDR1 SGDLS and CDR2 YYNGEE. V lost 2 bases and J 1 base, leaving 13 bases between the germline ends. The CDR3 loop reads CASSVAGVQSYEQYF. The CDR3 DNA sequence: TGTGCCAGCAGCGTTGCAGGGGTACAATCCTACGAGCAGTACTTC.

The chain links TRBV7-8 to TRBJ2-1; TRBD2 aligns across 10 bases. The CDR3 runs 17 residues. CDR1 and CDR2 from the germline V gene are SGHVS and FQNEAQ. V was pared by 4 bases and J by 3 bases, with 9 bases of the junction left unmatched. This CDR3 is CASSYILAGGHYNEQFF. In nucleotides, the CDR3 is TGTGCCAGCAGCTACATCTTAGCGGGGGGCCACTACAATGAGCAGTTCTTC.

The genes are TRBV4-1 and TRBJ1-4; D perhaps matches TRBD1 (5 bases). Per germline, CDR1 MGHRA and CDR2 YSYEKL. V lost 4 bases, J lost 4 bases, and 13 bases lay in between. The length of the CDR3 is 15 residues. CDR3 sequence (DNA): TGCGCCAGCAGCCTGATCAAGGGGAATAATGAAAAACTGTTTTTT. Its translation: CASSLIKGNNEKLFF.

The genes are TRBV29-1 and TRBJ2-5; TRBD2 agrees at 7 bases. Germline loops: CDR1 SQVTM, CDR2 ANQGSEA. There are 13 residues in the CDR3. The V gene end was trimmed by 8 bases and the J gene end by 2 bases; junction bases not matched to a gene: 8. The DNA for the CDR3 is TGCAGCTCCTTTAGGCGGGGGCAAGAGACCCAGTACTTC. It codes for CSSFRRGQETQYF.

This chain joins TRBV6-5 and TRBJ1-2; TRBD1 might be the D (6 bases). Trimming cost V 2 bases and J 4 bases, with 14 bases left between them. This CDR3 has 15 amino acids. CDR1 is MNHEY, CDR2 SVGAGI, per germline. The chain's CDR3 is CASSYLPGDGYGYTF. The CDR3 coding sequence is TGTGCCAGCAGTTACCTCCCAGGGGACGGCTATGGCTACACCTTC.

The rearrangement links TRBV6-5 to TRBJ2-7, with D perhaps matching TRBD1 (6 bases). The CDR3 covers 13 residues. The germline V gene has CDR1 MNHEY and CDR2 SVGAGI. Deletions cut 7 bases from V and 2 bases from J, with 12 bases between. CDR3 sequence: CASKQGPTYEQYF. The DNA of the CDR3 is TGTGCCAGCAAACAGGGACCCACCTACGAGCAGTACTTC.

The chain carries TRBV6-1 and TRBJ2-3, with 9 bases matching TRBD2. The CDR3 has 16 residues. Per the germline V gene, CDR1 is MNHNS and CDR2 is SASEGT. Trimming cost V 2 bases and J 5 bases; bases outside gene matches: 8. The DNA of the CDR3 is TGTGCCAGCAGTGAACAGGTAGCGGGGGTGGGAGATACGCAGTATTTT. Protein sequence: CASSEQVAGVGDTQYF.

V gene TRBV9 combines with J gene TRBJ1-2; the D is unclear. This CDR3 has 15 residues. The V and J ends lost 0 bases and 4 bases respectively, with 13 bases between them. Germline V gives CDR1 SGDLS, CDR2 YYNGEE. Here the CDR3 DNA reads TGTGCCAGCAGCGTAGGTGAGGCAACCTCCTATGGCTACACCTTC. Protein: CASSVGEATSYGYTF.

CDR3 coding DNA: TGTGCCAGCAGTTCGGACAGGCGCTATGGCTACACCTTC. This sequence encodes CASSSDRRYGYTF. V gene TRBV6-1 combines with J gene TRBJ1-2, with 7 bases lining up with TRBD1. Germline V gene lookup returns CDR1 MNHNS and CDR2 SASEGT. The ends lost 5 bases at V and 4 bases at J; junction bases unmatched: 4. The length of the CDR3 is 13 residues.

V usage is TRBV5-1 and J usage is TRBJ2-3; TRBD2 aligns across 10 bases. The CDR3 extends over 17 amino acids. V shed 3 bases, J shed 5 bases, and the junction held 12 bases outside the gene matches. Per germline, CDR1 SGHRS and CDR2 YFSETQ. DNA for the CDR3: TGCGCCAGCAGCTCAGGGGGGAGCGGGGGGGCCAAAGATACGCAGTATTTT. This encodes CASSSGGSGGAKDTQYF.

The chain couples TRBV2 to TRBJ1-5; 7 bases fit TRBD1. V gave up 4 bases and J gave up 0 bases; unmatched junction bases: 6. The CDR3 sequence is 16 residues long. Germline V CDR1 and CDR2: SNHLY, FYNNEI. This CDR3 is CASSGPGGSSNQPQHF. The CDR3 DNA is TGTGCCAGCAGTGGCCCAGGGGGGAGTAGCAATCAGCCCCAGCATTTT.

The V call is TRBV29-1, the J call TRBJ1-2; D is undetermined. The CDR3 is 14 amino acids. Germline V lookup: CDR1 SQVTM, CDR2 ANQGSEA. V lost 6 bases, J lost 0 bases, and 14 bases lay in between. Here the CDR3 reads CSVAGAGPNYGYTF. DNA for the CDR3: TGCAGCGTCGCGGGAGCGGGCCCTAACTATGGCTACACCTTC.

The rearrangement links TRBV7-2 to TRBJ2-1; D is undetermined. The CDR3 is made up of 12 amino acids. In germline, CDR1 is SGHTA, CDR2 FQGNSA. V dropped 2 bases and J dropped 9 bases, with 8 bases sitting between them. This CDR3 reads CASSLYAIEQFF. For the CDR3, the DNA is TGTGCCAGCAGCTTATACGCGATTGAGCAGTTCTTC.

The chain couples TRBV4-1 to TRBJ2-3, with TRBD1 matching over 10 bases. V was clipped by 0 bases and J by 4 bases; unmatched bases: 7. CDR1 is MGHRA and CDR2 is YSYEKL in the germline V gene. The CDR3 has 17 residues. The CDR3 reads CASSQDPPDRGPDTQYF. DNA of the CDR3: TGCGCCAGCAGCCAAGATCCCCCTGACAGGGGGCCAGATACGCAGTATTTT.

V gene TRBV10-3 combines with J gene TRBJ2-1; D may be TRBD1 (5 bases). Trimming stripped 3 bases from V and 4 bases from J, with 16 bases between. From germline, CDR1 is ENHRY and CDR2 SYGVKD. The CDR3 runs to 16 residues. CDR3 DNA: TGTGCCATCAGTGATATATCCGTGGGGCTATACAATGAGCAGTTCTTC. Protein sequence: CAISDISVGLYNEQFF.

CDR3 region: CASSEGGETQYF. CDR3 nucleotide sequence: TGCGCCAGCAGTGAAGGGGGAGAGACCCAGTACTTC. J is TRBJ2-5 and V is TRBV10-2; TRBD1 might be the D (6 bases). Germline lookup yields CDR1 WSHSY and CDR2 SAAADI. The CDR3 is made up of 12 amino acids. V dropped 3 bases and J dropped 4 bases, with 6 bases sitting between them.

V and J are TRBV6-1 and TRBJ1-1, with D perhaps matching TRBD1 (5 bases). Germline assignment: CDR1 MNHNS and CDR2 SASEGT. Trimming pared 5 bases from V and 7 bases from J, leaving 14 bases between. The CDR3 covers 13 residues. For the CDR3, the DNA is TGTGCCAGCAGTTCGGACATTTTGGTTGAAGCTTTCTTT. It yields the protein CASSSDILVEAFF.

This clone was detected a few times. This chain links TRBV9 with TRBJ2-5; D might be TRBD2 (6 bases). The CDR3 is 15 residues long. The ends were cut back, 0 bases at V and 1 base at J, with 10 bases in the middle. Per the germline V gene, CDR1 is SGDLS and CDR2 is YYNGEE. CDR3 in amino acids: CASSVGTSRQETQYF. CDR3 sequence (DNA): TGTGCCAGCAGCGTAGGTACTAGCCGCCAAGAGACCCAGTACTTC.

The chain joins TRBV7-9 to TRBJ2-5; 14 positions agree with TRBD2. The CDR3 contains 15 residues. Germline CDR1 and CDR2: SEHNR and FQNEAQ (reference sequence). V was pared by 5 bases and J by 4 bases, with 3 bases of the junction left unmatched. CDR3 amino acids: CASSTGLAGVETQYF. CDR3 sequence (DNA): TGTGCCAGCAGCACGGGACTAGCGGGGGTAGAGACCCAGTACTTC.

The genes are TRBV11-3 and TRBJ2-7; a possible D gene is TRBD1 (5 bases). V was cut by 1 base and J by 8 bases, with 18 bases left in between. Per germline, CDR1 SGHNT and CDR2 YENEEA. This CDR3 contains 15 residues. The CDR3: CASSLGGKGIKKQYF. CDR3 nucleotide sequence: TGTGCCAGCAGCTTAGGGGGCAAGGGAATTAAGAAGCAGTACTTC.

This clone was seen just once. The chain uses TRBV6-6 and TRBJ2-7; D gene unclear. Per germline, CDR1 MNHNY and CDR2 SVGAGI (reference sequence). This CDR3 contains 14 residues. The V gene lost 10 bases and the J gene lost 3 bases, with 19 bases spanning the gap. In DNA, the CDR3 is TGTGCCACCTTAGACCGGTCGGAGAACTACGAGCAGTACTTC. Translated: CATLDRSENYEQYF.

The rearrangement joins TRBV2 to TRBJ2-7; weak D call: TRBD1 (5 bases). The V gene lost 6 bases and the J gene lost 0 bases, with 15 bases spanning the gap. Germline V gives CDR1 SNHLY, CDR2 FYNNEI. The CDR3 contains 15 residues. CDR3 sequence (DNA): TGTGCCAGCAGAGAAAACAGGACCTACTCCTACGAGCAGTACTTC. The encoded protein is CASRENRTYSYEQYF.

V is TRBV5-1 and J is TRBJ2-7, with 12 bases matching TRBD2. Germline CDR1 is SGHRS and CDR2 is YFSETQ. This CDR3 contains 18 residues. V lost 6 bases to trimming and J lost 0 bases; unmatched junction nucleotides: 13. The CDR3: CASTDVTSGGLSSYEQYF. CDR3 nucleotide sequence: TGCGCCAGCACCGACGTGACTAGCGGGGGCCTCAGCTCCTACGAGCAGTACTTC.